What follows is one TCR beta chain and its context. No antigen is known for it. The length of the CDR3 is 15 residues. Germline lookup yields CDR1 SGHRS and CDR2 YFSETQ. V shed 4 bases and J shed 6 bases, with 19 bases lying between them. CD4+CD25+CD127- Tregs, CD4+CD25- non-Tregs, CD4 and CD8 cells were sorted. This record comes from a study of Tregs in tolerant kidney transplant recipients. Points from the study as a whole: Tregs expanded with activated donor B cells seemed most donor-specific. Validation in larger populations is needed because few patients were studied.

Some clones are missing from TCRdb's copy, which holds only in-frame ones; the method was immunoSEQ multiplex PCR. The sample holds hundreds of thousands of clones, 80% to 85% seen once. The chain combines TRBV5-1 with TRBJ1-1, with D unclear. The sample taken for sequencing was CD4+ T cells from blood. The origin of this receptor is a human donor in good health. CDR3 sequence: CASSLRTGSDAEAFF. DNA for the CDR3: TGCGCCAGCAGCCTCCGGACCGGGTCGGATGCTGAAGCTTTCTTT.